Following are 7 T cell receptor beta chains from one sample sequenced in a study of cytomegalovirus exposure and HLA in healthy donors. Researchers ran the PCR with 60 Vbeta and 13 Jbeta primers. The table came from immunoSEQ multiplex PCR; TCRdb's copy has only in-frame clones and leaves some out. Of some 120,000 clones listed, approximately 75% were seen once; the top ten hold about 1.8%. Input material: PBMCs. The receptors here all came from a man aged 35 to 55 in good health and CMV-seronegative.

This clone has a single count. This chain connects TRBV5-1 to TRBJ2-7, with D unresolved. This CDR3 region has 14 residues. Looked up from germline, CDR1 is SGHRS and CDR2 is YFSETQ. The ends were cut back, 1 base at V and 0 bases at J, with 8 bases in the middle. In DNA, the CDR3 is TGCGCCAGCAGCTTGCACTTCGGCTCCTACGAGCAGTACTTC. Encoded protein: CASSLHFGSYEQYF.

This clone was counted a few times. The CDR3 bases are TGTGCCAGCAGCTTAGGACTAGCGGGGGTGGAAGATACGCAGTATTTT. Residues: CASSLGLAGVEDTQYF. The chain couples TRBV7-8 to TRBJ2-3, with 12 bases lining up with TRBD2. Germline trimming cut 1 base from V and 5 bases from J; bases unmatched to any gene: 4. CDR1 and CDR2 (germline): SGHVS, FQNEAQ. The CDR3 loop spans 16 amino acids.

The genes are TRBV19 and TRBJ2-7; perhaps TRBD2 as D (7 bases). The CDR3 loop spans 16 amino acids. Germline V gives CDR1 LNHDA, CDR2 SQIVND (reference sequence). V was cut by 4 bases and J by 3 bases, with 19 bases left in between. This CDR3 is CASSKSGTSGDYEQYF. DNA of the CDR3: TGTGCCAGTAGTAAAAGCGGGACATCGGGGGACTACGAGCAGTACTTC.

The rearrangement uses TRBV30 and TRBJ2-3; D possibly corresponds to TRBD2 (6 bases). Germline V lookup: CDR1 GTSNPN, CDR2 SVGIG (reference sequence). The germline V and J ends were trimmed by 4 bases and 6 bases, with 14 bases remaining between them. This CDR3 region has 13 residues. This CDR3 is CAWTSGVGDTQYF. As DNA, the CDR3 is TGTGCCTGGACCTCGGGAGTGGGGGATACGCAGTATTTT.

Points on this clone: One end of the junction is discordant with germline, which a read error may explain. The V and J genes are TRBV7-9 and TRBJ1-4; D is unresolved. This CDR3 is 17 amino acids long. CDR1 SEHNR and CDR2 FQNEAQ come from the germline V gene (reference sequence). This chain's CDR3 is CSSSLPWPDATNEKLFF. The DNA of the CDR3 is TGTTCCAGCAGCCTGCCCTGGCCCGATGCAACTAATGAAAAACTGTTTTTT.

The chain recombines TRBV7-8 with TRBJ2-7; TRBD1 aligns across 8 bases. This CDR3 is built from 13 residues. The germline V gene has CDR1 SGHVS and CDR2 FQNEAQ. V lost 2 bases, J lost 7 bases, and 4 bases stayed unmatched. CDR3 protein: CASSLNTGGEQYF. The CDR3 bases are TGTGCCAGCAGCTTAAATACAGGGGGGGAGCAGTACTTC.

The chain links TRBV28 to TRBJ1-4; no definite D call. This CDR3 spans 14 amino acids. Between the trimmed V and J ends, which lost 4 bases and 7 bases, there was a span of 13 bases. Per the germline V gene, CDR1 is MDHEN and CDR2 is SYDVKM. The CDR3 nucleotides are TGTGCCAGCAGTTCCCCCGATATTAGTGAAAAACTGTTTTTT. As protein: CASSSPDISEKLFF.